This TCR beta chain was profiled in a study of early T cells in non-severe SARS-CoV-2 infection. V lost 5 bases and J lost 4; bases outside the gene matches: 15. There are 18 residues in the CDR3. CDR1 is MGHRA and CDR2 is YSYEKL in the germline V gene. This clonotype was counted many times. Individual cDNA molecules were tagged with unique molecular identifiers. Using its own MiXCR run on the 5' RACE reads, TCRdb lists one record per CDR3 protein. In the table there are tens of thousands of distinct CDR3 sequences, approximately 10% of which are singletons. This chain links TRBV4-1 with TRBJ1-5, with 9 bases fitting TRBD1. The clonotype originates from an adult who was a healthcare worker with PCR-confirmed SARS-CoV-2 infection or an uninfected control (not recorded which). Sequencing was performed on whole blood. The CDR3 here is CASSKGQGPTLPNQPQHF. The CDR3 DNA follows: TGCGCCAGCAGCAAAGGACAGGGGCCAACACTCCCAAATCAGCCCCAGCATTTT.